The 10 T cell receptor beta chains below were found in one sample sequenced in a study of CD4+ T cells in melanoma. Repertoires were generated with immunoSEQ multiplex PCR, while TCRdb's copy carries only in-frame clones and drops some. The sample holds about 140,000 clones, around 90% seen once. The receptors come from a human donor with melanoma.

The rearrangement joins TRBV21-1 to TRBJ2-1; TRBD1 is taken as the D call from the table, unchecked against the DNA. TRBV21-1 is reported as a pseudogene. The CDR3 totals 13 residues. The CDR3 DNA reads TGTGCCAGCAGGGACAGCTCCTACAATGAGCAGTTCTTC. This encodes CASRDSSYNEQFF.

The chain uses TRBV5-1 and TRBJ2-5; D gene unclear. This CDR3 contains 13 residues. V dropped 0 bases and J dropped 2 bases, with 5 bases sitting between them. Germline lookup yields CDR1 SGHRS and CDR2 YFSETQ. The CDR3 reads CASSLDSQETQYF. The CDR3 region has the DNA TGCGCCAGCAGCTTGGACTCTCAAGAGACCCAGTACTTC.

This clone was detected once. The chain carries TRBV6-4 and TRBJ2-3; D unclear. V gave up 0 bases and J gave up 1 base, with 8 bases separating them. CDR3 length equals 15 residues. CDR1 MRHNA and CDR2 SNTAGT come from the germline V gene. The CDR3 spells CASSDSNGGTDTQYF. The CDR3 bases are TGTGCCAGCAGTGACTCGAATGGGGGCACAGATACGCAGTATTTT.

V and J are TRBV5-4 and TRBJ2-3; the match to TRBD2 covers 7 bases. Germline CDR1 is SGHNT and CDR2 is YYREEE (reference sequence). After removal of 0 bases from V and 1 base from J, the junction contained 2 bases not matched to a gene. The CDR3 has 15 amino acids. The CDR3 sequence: CASSLAAGGTDTQYF. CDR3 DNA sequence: TGTGCCAGCAGCTTGGCGGCGGGGGGCACAGATACGCAGTATTTT. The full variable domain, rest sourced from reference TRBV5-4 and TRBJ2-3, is ETGVTQSPTHLIKTRGQQVTLRCSSQSGHNTVSWYQQALGQGPQFIFQYYREEENGRGNFPPRFSGLQFPNYSSELNVNALELDDSALYLCASSLAAGGTDTQYFGPGTRLTVL.

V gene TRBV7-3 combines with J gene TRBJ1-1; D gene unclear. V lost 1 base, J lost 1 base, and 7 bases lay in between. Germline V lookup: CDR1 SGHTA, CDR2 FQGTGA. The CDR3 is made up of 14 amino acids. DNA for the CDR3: TGTGCCAGCAGCTTAAATGGCGCGAACACTGAAGCTTTCTTT. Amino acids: CASSLNGANTEAFF.

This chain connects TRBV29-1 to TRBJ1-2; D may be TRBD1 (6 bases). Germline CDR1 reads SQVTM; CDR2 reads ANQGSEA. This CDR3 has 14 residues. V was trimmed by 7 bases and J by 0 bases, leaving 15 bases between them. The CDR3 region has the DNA TGCAGCGGGGGGGACACGATCTCTAACTATGGCTACACCTTC. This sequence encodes CSGGDTISNYGYTF. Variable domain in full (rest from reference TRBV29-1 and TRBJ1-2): SAVISQKPSRDICQRGTSLTIQCQVDSQVTMMFWYRQQPGQSLTLIATANQGSEATYESGFVIDKFPISRPNLTFSTLTVSNMSPEDSSIYLCSGGDTISNYGYTFGSGTRLTVV.

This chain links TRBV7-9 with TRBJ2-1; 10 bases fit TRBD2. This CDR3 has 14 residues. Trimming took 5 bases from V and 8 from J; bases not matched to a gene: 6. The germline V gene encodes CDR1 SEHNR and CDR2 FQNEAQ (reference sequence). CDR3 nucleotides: TGTGCCAGCAGCCAGGGGCTAGCGGGGGATGAGCAGTTCTTC. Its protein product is CASSQGLAGDEQFF.

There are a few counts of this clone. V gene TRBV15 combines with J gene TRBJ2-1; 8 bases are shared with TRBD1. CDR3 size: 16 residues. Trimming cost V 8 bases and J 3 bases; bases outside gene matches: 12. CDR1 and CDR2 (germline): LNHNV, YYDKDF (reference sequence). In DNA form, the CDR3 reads TGTGCCACCCAGAGAACTCAGGGGGCGTTCTACAATGAGCAGTTCTTC. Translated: CATQRTQGAFYNEQFF.

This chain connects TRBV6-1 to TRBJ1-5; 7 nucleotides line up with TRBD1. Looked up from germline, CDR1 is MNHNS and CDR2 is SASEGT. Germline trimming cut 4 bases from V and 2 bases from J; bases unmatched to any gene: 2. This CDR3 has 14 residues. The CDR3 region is CASSADRGNQPQHF. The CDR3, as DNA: TGTGCCAGCAGTGCTGACAGGGGCAATCAGCCCCAGCATTTT.

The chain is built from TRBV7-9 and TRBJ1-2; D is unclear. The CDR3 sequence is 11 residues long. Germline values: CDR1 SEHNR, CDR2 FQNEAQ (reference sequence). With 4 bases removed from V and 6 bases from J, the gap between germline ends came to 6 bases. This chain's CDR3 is CASSSVHGYTF. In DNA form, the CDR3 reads TGTGCCAGCAGCTCAGTCCATGGCTACACCTTC.